This entry concerns a single TCR beta chain. The antigen is unknown. Germline-derived CDR1 and CDR2 are SGHRS and YFSETQ. The CDR3 runs 13 residues. Trimming took off 5 bases at V and 5 bases at J, with 14 bases between the two ends. Splitting the CD4+ cells yielded a CD45RA+ naive subset and a CD45RA-negative memory subset. The data belong to a study of shared clonotypes between healthy human individuals. In the study overall: The composition of the donors was two women and a few men aged 18 to 49.

Study results and caveats: Non-shared clonotypes displayed generation probabilities falling below those of clonotypes present in all four donors.

At the deep level, the assay was run. Sequencing was performed with immunoSEQ multiplex PCR; in TCRdb, only in-frame clones are kept and a portion is missing. The table lists about 600,000 clones, around 97% of them singletons. The chain couples TRBV5-1 to TRBJ2-7, with D perhaps given as TRBD1 or TRBD2 (5 bases each). Source material: naive CD4+ T cells sorted from blood. Subset specified: CD45RA+ positively selected. The receptor was isolated from a woman in her twenties or thirties in good health. DNA for the CDR3: TGCGCCAGCAGTCGTCAGGGAGCGGACGAGCAGTACTTC. Its translation is CASSRQGADEQYF.